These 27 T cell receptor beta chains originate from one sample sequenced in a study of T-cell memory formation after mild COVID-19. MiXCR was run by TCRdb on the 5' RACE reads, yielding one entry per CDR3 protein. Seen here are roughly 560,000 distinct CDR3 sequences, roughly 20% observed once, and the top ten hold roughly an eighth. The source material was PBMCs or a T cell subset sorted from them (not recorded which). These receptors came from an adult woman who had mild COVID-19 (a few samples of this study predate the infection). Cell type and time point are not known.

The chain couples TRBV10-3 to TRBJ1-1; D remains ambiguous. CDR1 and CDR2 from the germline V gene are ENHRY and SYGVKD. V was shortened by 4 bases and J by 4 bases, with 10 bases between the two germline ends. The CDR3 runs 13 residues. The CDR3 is CAISVGQSTEAFF. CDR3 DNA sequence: TGTGCCATCAGTGTCGGCCAGAGCACTGAAGCTTTCTTT.

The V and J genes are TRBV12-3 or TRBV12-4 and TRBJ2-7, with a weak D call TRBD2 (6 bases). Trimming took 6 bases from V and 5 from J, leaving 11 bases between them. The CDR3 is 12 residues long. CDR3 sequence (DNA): TGTGCCAGCAGGGAGGGTAGTCACGAGCAGTACTTC. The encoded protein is CASREGSHEQYF.

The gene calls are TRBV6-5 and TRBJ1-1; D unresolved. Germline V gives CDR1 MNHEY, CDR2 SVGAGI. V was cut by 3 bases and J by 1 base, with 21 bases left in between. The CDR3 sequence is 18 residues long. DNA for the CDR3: TGTGCCAGCAGTTATGAAGCGCACCTCCTAAGAACGAACACTGAAGCTTTCTTT. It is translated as CASSYEAHLLRTNTEAFF.

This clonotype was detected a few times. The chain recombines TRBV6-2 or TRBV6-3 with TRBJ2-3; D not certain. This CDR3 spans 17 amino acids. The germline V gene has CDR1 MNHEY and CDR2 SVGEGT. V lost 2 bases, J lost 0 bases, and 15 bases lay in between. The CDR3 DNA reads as TGTGCCAGCAGTTACGGTCCCATCGGTAAAAGCACAGATACGCAGTATTTT. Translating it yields CASSYGPIGKSTDTQYF.

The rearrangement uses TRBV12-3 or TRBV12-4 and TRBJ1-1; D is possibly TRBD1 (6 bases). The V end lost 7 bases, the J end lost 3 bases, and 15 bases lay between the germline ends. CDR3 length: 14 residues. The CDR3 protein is CASTTSQGYTEAFF. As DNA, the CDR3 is TGTGCCAGCACGACTTCACAGGGTTACACTGAAGCTTTCTTT.

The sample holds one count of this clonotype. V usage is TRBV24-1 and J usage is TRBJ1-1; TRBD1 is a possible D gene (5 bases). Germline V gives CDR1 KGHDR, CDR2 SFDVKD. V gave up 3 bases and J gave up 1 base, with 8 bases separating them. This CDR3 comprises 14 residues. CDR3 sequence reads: CATSDGGGNTEAFF. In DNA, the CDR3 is TGTGCCACCAGTGATGGGGGAGGGAACACTGAAGCTTTCTTT.

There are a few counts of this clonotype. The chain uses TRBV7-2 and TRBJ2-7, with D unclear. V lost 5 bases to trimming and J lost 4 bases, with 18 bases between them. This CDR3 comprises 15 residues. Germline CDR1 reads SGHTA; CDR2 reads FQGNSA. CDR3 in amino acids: CASSPGSTGLYEQYF. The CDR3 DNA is TGTGCCAGCAGCCCTGGGTCGACCGGGCTTTACGAGCAGTACTTC. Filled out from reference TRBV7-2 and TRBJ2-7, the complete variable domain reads GAGVSQSPSNKVTEKGKDVELRCDPISGHTALYWYRQSLGQGLEFLIYFQGNSAPDKSGLPSDRFSAERTGGSVSTLTIQRTQQEDSAVYLCASSPGSTGLYEQYFGPGTRLTVT.

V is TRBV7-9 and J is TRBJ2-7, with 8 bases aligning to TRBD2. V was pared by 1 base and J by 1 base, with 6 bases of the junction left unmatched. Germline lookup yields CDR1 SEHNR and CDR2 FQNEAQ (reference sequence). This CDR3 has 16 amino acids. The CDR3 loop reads CASSLVLAVSSYEQYF. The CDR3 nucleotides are TGTGCCAGCAGCTTAGTACTAGCGGTGAGTTCCTACGAGCAGTACTTC.

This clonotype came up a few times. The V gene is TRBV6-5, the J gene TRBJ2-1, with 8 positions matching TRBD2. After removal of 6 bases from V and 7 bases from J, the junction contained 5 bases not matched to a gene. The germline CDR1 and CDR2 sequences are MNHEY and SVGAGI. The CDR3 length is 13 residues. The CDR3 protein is CASRSGSRNEQFF. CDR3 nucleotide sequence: TGTGCCAGCAGAAGCGGGAGTCGGAATGAGCAGTTCTTC.

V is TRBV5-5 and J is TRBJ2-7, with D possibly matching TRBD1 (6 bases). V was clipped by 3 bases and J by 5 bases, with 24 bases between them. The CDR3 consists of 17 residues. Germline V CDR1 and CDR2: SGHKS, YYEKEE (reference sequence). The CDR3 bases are TGTGCCAGCAGCTCGTCGGGGACACCGGGCCTTTACGACGAGCAGTACTTC. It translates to CASSSSGTPGLYDEQYF.

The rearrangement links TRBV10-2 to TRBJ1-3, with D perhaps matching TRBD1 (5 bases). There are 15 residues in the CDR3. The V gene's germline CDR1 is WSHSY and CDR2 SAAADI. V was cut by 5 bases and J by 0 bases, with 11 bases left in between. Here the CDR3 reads CASSNGGTSGNTIYF. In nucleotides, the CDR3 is TGCGCCAGCAGTAACGGGGGGACCTCTGGAAACACCATATATTTT.

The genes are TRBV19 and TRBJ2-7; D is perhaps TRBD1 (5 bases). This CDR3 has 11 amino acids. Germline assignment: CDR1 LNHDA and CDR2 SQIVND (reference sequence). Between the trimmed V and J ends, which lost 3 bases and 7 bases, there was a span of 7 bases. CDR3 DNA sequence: TGTGCCAGTAGTATTGGGGCAGAGCAGTACTTC. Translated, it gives CASSIGAEQYF.

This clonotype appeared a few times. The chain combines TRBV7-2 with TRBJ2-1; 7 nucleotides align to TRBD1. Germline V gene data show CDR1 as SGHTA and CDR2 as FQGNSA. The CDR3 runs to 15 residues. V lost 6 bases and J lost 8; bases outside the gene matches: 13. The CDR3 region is CASSFSPGQLDEQFF. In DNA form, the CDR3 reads TGTGCCAGCAGTTTTTCCCCGGGACAGCTCGATGAGCAGTTCTTC.

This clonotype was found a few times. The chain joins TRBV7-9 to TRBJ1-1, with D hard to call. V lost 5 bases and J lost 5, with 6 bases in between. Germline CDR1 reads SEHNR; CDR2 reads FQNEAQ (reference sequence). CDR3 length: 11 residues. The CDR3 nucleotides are TGTGCCAGCAGCGCCGTAACTGAAGCTTTCTTT. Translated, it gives CASSAVTEAFF.

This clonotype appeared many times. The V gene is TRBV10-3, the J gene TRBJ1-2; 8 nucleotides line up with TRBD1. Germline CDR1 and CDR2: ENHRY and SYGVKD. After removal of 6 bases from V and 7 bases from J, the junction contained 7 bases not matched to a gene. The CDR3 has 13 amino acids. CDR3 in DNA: TGTGCCATCAGCGGACAGGGTACTTTTGGCTACACCTTC. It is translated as CAISGQGTFGYTF.

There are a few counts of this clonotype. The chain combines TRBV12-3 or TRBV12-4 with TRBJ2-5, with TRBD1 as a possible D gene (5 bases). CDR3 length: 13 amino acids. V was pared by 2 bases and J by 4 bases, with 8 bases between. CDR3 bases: TGTGCCAGCAGTTTACAGGGCGCAGAGACCCAGTACTTC. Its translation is CASSLQGAETQYF.

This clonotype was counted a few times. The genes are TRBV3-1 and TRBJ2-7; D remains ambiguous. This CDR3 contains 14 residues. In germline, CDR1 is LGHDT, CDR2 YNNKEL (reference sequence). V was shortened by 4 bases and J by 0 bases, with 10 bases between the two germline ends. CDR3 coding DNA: TGTGCCAGCAGCCGACCCGGAAGCTCCTACGAGCAGTACTTC. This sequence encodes CASSRPGSSYEQYF.

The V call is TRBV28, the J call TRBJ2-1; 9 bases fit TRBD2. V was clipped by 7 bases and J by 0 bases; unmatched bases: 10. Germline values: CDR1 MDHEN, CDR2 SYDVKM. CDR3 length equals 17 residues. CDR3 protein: CASTPWASGISYNEQFF. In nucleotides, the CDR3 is TGTGCCAGCACCCCTTGGGCTAGCGGGATCTCCTACAATGAGCAGTTCTTC. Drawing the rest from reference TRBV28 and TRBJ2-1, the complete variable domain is DVKVTQSSRYLVKRTGEKVFLECVQDMDHENMFWYRQDPGLGLRLIYFSYDVKMKEKGDIPEGYSVSREKKERFSLILESASTNQTSMYLCASTPWASGISYNEQFFGPGTRLTVL.

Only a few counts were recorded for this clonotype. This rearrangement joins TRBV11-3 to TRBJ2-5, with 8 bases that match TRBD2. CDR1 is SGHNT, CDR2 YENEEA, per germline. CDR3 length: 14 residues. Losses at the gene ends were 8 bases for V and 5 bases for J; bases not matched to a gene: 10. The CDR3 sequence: CASQQRERVETQYF. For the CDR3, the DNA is TGTGCCAGCCAACAGCGGGAGAGGGTGGAGACCCAGTACTTC.

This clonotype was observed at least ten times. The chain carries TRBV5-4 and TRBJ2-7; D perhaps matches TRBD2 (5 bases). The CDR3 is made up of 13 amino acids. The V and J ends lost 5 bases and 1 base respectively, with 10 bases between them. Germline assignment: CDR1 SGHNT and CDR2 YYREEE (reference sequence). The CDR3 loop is CASSPGKSYEQYF. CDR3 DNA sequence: TGTGCCAGCAGTCCCGGGAAGTCCTACGAGCAGTACTTC.

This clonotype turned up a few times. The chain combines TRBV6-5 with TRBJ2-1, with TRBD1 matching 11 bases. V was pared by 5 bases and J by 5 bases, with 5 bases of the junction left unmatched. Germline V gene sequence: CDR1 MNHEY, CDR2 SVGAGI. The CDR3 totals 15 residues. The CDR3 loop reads CASSPAGQGDNEQFF. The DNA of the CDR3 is TGTGCCAGCAGTCCTGCGGGACAGGGGGACAATGAGCAGTTCTTC.

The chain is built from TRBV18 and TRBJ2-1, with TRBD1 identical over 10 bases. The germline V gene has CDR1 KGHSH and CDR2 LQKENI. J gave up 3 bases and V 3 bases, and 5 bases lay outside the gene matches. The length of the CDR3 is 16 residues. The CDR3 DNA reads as TGTGCCAGCTCACCCGGAGGACAGGGGGTCTACAATGAGCAGTTCTTC. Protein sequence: CASSPGGQGVYNEQFF.

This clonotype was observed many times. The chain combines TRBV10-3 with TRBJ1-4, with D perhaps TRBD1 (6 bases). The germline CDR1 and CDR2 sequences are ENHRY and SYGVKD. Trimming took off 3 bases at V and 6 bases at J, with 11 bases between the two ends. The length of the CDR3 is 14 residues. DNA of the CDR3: TGTGCCATCAGTGACAAGGGGGGTTATGAAAAACTGTTTTTT. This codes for CAISDKGGYEKLFF.

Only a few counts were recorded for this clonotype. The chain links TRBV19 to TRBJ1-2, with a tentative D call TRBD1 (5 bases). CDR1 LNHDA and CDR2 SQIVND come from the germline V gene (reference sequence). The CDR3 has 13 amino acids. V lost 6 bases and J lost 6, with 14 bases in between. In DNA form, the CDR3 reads TGTGCCAGTAGAGGGGTAGGTAGAGATGGCTACACCTTC. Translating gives CASRGVGRDGYTF.

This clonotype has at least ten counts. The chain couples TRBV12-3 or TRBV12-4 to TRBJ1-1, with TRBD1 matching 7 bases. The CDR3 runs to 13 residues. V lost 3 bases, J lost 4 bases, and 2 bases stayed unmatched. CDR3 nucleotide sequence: TGTGCCAGCAGTTTTGGGGACAGCACTGAAGCTTTCTTT. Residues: CASSFGDSTEAFF.

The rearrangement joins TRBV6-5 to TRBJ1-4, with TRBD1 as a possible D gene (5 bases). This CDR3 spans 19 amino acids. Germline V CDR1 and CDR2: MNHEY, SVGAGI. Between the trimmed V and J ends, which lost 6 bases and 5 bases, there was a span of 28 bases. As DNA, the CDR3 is TGTGCCAGCAGCAACGATCGGGGGATTGGACGCGGAAAAAATGAAAAACTGTTTTTT. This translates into CASSNDRGIGRGKNEKLFF.

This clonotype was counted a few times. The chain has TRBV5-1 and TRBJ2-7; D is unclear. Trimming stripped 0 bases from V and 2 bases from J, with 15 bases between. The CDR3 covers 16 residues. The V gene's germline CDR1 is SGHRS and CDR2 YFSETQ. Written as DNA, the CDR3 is TGCGCCAGCAGCTTGGCTCCTGGAGACGGAACCTACGAGCAGTACTTC. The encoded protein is CASSLAPGDGTYEQYF.